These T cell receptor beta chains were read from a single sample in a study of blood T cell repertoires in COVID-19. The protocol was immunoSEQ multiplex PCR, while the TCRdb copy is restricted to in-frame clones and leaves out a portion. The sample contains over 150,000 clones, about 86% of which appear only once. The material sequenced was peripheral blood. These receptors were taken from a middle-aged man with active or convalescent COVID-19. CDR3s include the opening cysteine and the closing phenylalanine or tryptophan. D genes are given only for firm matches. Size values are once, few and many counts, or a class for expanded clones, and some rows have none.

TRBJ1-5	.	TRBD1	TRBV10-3	TGTGCCATCAGTGAGTCCGACAGGGGAAGGGGGCCCCAGCATTTT	CAISESDRGRGPQHF
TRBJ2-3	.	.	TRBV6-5	TGTGCCAGCAGTTACCGAGGGCCTAGCACAGATACGCAGTATTTT	CASSYRGPSTDTQYF
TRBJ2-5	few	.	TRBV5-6	TGTGCCAGCAGCTTGGTGGGGAGTAAAGAGACCCAGTACTTC	CASSLVGSKETQYF
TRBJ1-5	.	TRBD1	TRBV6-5	TGTGCCAGCAGAGGACAGGGTCATCAGCCCCAGCATTTT	CASRGQGHQPQHF
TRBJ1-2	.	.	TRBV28	TGTGCCAGCAGTTACGTGGAGTATGGCTACACCTTC	CASSYVEYGYTF
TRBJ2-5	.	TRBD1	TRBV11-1	TGTGCCAGCAGCTTTCTTGGCACAGGGGCGAGAGAGACCCAGTACTTC	CASSFLGTGARETQYF
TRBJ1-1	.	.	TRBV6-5	TGTGCCAGCCTACAATCGGCAGTCAGGACTGAAGCTTTCTTT	CASLQSAVRTEAFF
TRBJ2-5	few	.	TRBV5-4	TGTGCCAGCAGCTTGGATCCAGGGAAAGAGACCCAGTACTTC	CASSLDPGKETQYF
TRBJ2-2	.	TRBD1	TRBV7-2	TGTGCCAGCAGCCCCGGGACAGCCACCGGGGAGCTGTTTTTT	CASSPGTATGELFF
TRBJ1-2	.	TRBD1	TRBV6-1	TGTGCCAGCAGTGACGACAGGGTTTTCGGCTACACCTTC	CASSDDRVFGYTF
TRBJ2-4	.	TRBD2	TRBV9	TGTGCCAGCAGCGGGGGGACTAGTCAAAACATTCAGTACTTC	CASSGGTSQNIQYF
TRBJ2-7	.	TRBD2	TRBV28	TGTGCCAGCAGAGACGGGACTAAAGCCTACGAGCAGTACTTC	CASRDGTKAYEQYF
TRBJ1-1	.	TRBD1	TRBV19	TGTGCCAGTAGTATGGCCGGGACAGCGAACACTGAAGCTTTCTTT	CASSMAGTANTEAFF
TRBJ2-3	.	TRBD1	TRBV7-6	TGTGCCAGCAGCGAAGGGCCGGGACAGCGCACAGATACGCAGTATTTT	CASSEGPGQRTDTQYF
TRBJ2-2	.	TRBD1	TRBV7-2	TGTGCCAGCAGCCCGGGGACAGGGAGGAGGGCCGGGGAGCTGTTTTTT	CASSPGTGRRAGELFF
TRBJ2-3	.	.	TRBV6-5	TGTGCCAGCGGTAGGGGGACAGATACGCAGTATTTT	CASGRGTDTQYF
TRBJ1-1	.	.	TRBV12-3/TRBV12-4	TGTGCCAGCACTCCAGGCGTGAACACTGAAGCTTTCTTT	CASTPGVNTEAFF
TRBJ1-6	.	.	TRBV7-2	TGTGCCAGCAGCTCCAACTCTTTTGATTCACCCCTCCACTTT	CASSSNSFDSPLHF
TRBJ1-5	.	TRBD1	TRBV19	TGTGCCAGTAGTATTAGGGGACAGGGGGTCTTGAATCAGCCCCAGCATTTT	CASSIRGQGVLNQPQHF
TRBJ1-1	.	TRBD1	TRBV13	TGTGCCAGCAGCCCGGACAGGGGGCTTCGCACTGAAGCTTTCTTT	CASSPDRGLRTEAFF
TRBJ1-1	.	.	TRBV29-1	TGCAGCGTTGTTCGGGGCGGGAGAACTGAAGCTTTCTTT	CSVVRGGRTEAFF